The 8 T cell receptor beta chains in this list originate from one sample, sequenced in a study of siplizumab effects on memory and regulatory T cells. Here immunoSEQ multiplex PCR was the method, and the copy in TCRdb shows in-frame clones only, minus some. The sample yields around 100,000 clones, roughly 92% seen once. The sequencing input was Tregs sorted from blood. All receptors derive from a human donor in good health.

The V and J genes are TRBV29-1 and TRBJ2-1; perhaps D is TRBD1 or TRBD2 (6 bases each). With 3 bases removed from V and 4 bases from J, the gap between germline ends came to 16 bases. CDR3 length equals 15 residues. Germline V CDR1 and CDR2: SQVTM, ANQGSEA. CDR3 nucleotide sequence: TGCAGCGTTGACAGTATGGGGGGCTCATACAATGAGCAGTTCTTC. It is translated as CSVDSMGGSYNEQFF.

The chain employs TRBV14 and TRBJ2-1; D gene ambiguous. The CDR3 runs to 13 residues. Germline assignment: CDR1 SGHDN and CDR2 FVKESK. The V gene lost 5 bases and the J gene lost 3 bases, with 8 bases spanning the gap. CDR3 nucleotide sequence: TGTGCCAGCAGCTACAGTTTCTACAATGAGCAGTTCTTC. This translates into CASSYSFYNEQFF. Using reference TRBV14 and TRBJ2-1 for the parts outside the CDR3, the full variable domain is EAGVTQFPSHSVIEKGQTVTLRCDPISGHDNLYWYRRVMGKEIKFLLHFVKESKQDESGMPNNRFLAERTGGTYSTLKVQPAELEDSGVYFCASSYSFYNEQFFGPGTRLTVL.

V is TRBV5-6 and J is TRBJ1-2; D remains unclear. Germline V CDR1 and CDR2: SGHDT, YYEEEE. V was trimmed by 2 bases and J by 9 bases, leaving 8 bases between them. The CDR3 spans 11 residues. CDR3 DNA: TGTGCCAGCAGCTTTACCTTTAGCTACACCTTC. Translation: CASSFTFSYTF.

The CDR3 DNA is TGTGCCAGCCTTGACCTATTTTCGGAGGCTTTCTTT. Its protein product is CASLDLFSEAFF. This chain connects TRBV27 to TRBJ1-1; D is undetermined. Germline V gives CDR1 MNHEY, CDR2 SMNVEV (reference sequence). Deletions cut 8 bases from V and 11 bases from J, with 18 bases between. CDR3 size: 12 residues.

The chain couples TRBV7-3 to TRBJ1-2; D is ambiguous. V gave up 3 bases and J gave up 14 bases, with 16 bases separating them. The CDR3 consists of 12 residues. CDR1 and CDR2 from the germline V gene are SGHTA and FQGTGA. CDR3 sequence (DNA): TGTGCCAGCAGCTTGGAAGAGGGTGGTTTAACCTTC. Its protein is CASSLEEGGLTF.

CDR3 loop: CASSSLSYEQYF. The CDR3 region has the DNA TGTGCCAGCAGCTCGCTTAGCTACGAGCAGTACTTC. The genes are TRBV2 and TRBJ2-7; D gene unclear. The CDR3 runs 12 residues. The V gene lost 6 bases and the J gene lost 3 bases, with 9 bases spanning the gap. Germline V gene lookup returns CDR1 SNHLY and CDR2 FYNNEI.

This clone was found once. This chain links TRBV28 with TRBJ2-7; no clear D gene. Trimming removed 6 bases at V and 3 bases at J, with 12 bases between. The germline V gene has CDR1 MDHEN and CDR2 SYDVKM. The CDR3 is 13 residues long. This CDR3 reads CASRIARNYEQYF. DNA of the CDR3: TGTGCCAGCAGAATCGCCCGAAACTACGAGCAGTACTTC.

J is TRBJ2-1 and V is TRBV2; TRBD2 aligns across 7 bases. The junction had 6 bases not matched to a gene; V was cut back by 7 bases and J by 9 bases. The germline CDR1 and CDR2 sequences are SNHLY and FYNNEI. This CDR3 has 12 residues. CDR3 in amino acids: CASNGLVSEQFF. DNA for the CDR3: TGTGCCAGCAACGGACTAGTTAGTGAGCAGTTCTTC.